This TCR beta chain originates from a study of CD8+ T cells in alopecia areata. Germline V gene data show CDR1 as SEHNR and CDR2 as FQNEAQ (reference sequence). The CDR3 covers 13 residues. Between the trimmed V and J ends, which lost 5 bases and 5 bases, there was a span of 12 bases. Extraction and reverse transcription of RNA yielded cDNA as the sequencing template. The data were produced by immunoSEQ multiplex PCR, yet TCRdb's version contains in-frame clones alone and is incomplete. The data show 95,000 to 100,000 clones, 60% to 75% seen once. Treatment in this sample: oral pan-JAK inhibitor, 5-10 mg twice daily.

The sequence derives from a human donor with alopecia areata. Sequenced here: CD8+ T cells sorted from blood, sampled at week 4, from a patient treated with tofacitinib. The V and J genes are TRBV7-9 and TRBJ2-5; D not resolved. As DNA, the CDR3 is TGTGCCAGCAGCCCTGACCCAGAGGAGACCCAGTACTTC. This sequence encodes CASSPDPEETQYF.